The 30 T cell receptor beta chains in this list originate from one sample, sequenced in a study of T cells after yellow fever vaccination. MiXCR, applied by TCRdb to the 5' RACE reads, yields one record per CDR3 protein. The table shows 350,000 to 450,000 distinct CDR3 sequences, with about 6.2% occurring only once. Material: PBMCs, obtained 5 days after the yellow fever booster vaccination. Receptors were obtained from a man aged 25-45 years who received the YFV17D yellow fever vaccine.

Ten or more counts support this clonotype. The chain is built from TRBV7-9 and TRBJ2-1; 10 bases fit TRBD1. V shed 4 bases and J 10 bases; nucleotides not matched to a gene: 4. Germline-derived CDR1 and CDR2 are SEHNR and FQNEAQ (reference sequence). The CDR3 extends over 13 amino acids. The DNA of the CDR3 is TGTGCCAGCAGCTGGGGGACAGGGGTCGAGCAGTTCTTC. As protein: CASSWGTGVEQFF.

This chain joins TRBV12-5 and TRBJ2-7; TRBD2 aligns across 8 bases. CDR3 length: 16 residues. The V gene end was trimmed by 1 base and the J gene end by 2 bases; junction bases not matched to a gene: 7. CDR1 and CDR2 (germline): LGHNT, FRNRAP. CDR3 amino acids: CASGLEIAGSAYEQYF. The CDR3 DNA sequence: TGTGCTAGTGGTTTGGAAATAGCGGGGTCAGCCTACGAGCAGTACTTC.

This clonotype was counted ten times or more. The chain carries TRBV6-2 or TRBV6-3 and TRBJ2-4, with TRBD1 identical over 8 bases. The CDR3 runs to 14 residues. Germline V gene data show CDR1 as MNHEY and CDR2 as SVGEGT. V gave up 2 bases and J gave up 16 bases; unmatched junction bases: 13. The CDR3 DNA reads TGTGCCAGCAGTTACGGTCCCCTGGCAGGGGGCATCTACTTC. Encoded protein: CASSYGPLAGGIYF.

J is TRBJ2-5 and V is TRBV12-3 or TRBV12-4; maybe TRBD2 (6 bases). CDR3 size: 17 residues. Trimming shortened V by 4 bases and J by 7 bases, and 25 bases separated the two germline ends. The CDR3 DNA reads as TGTGCCAGCAGTTCCGTGAGGGCTAGCGACTTAAGAGGGACCCAGTACTTC. It encodes CASSSVRASDLRGTQYF.

The sample holds many counts of this clonotype. This chain uses TRBV4-3 with TRBJ1-5, with D unresolved. Germline CDR1 is LGHNA and CDR2 is YSLEER. The CDR3 covers 16 residues. Between the trimmed V and J ends, which lost 0 bases and 4 bases, there was a span of 13 bases. CDR3 in DNA: TGCGCCAGCAGCCAAGATTCTTTTGGTGTGAATCAGCCCCAGCATTTT. Its protein is CASSQDSFGVNQPQHF.

V gene TRBV11-2 combines with J gene TRBJ2-7; D is unresolved. Germline values: CDR1 SGHAT, CDR2 FQNNGV. V shed 2 bases and J shed 2 bases, with 31 bases lying between them. This CDR3 region has 21 residues. The CDR3 sequence is CASSLSLARNPFELKPYEQYF. DNA for the CDR3: TGTGCCAGCAGCTTATCTCTTGCGCGGAACCCATTTGAGCTGAAACCCTACGAGCAGTACTTC.

This clonotype has just one count. The chain carries TRBV12-5 and TRBJ2-3; D is possibly TRBD1 or TRBD2 (5 bases each). V shed 3 bases and J shed 0 bases, with 16 bases lying between them. The CDR3 length is 17 residues. Germline CDR1 reads LGHNT; CDR2 reads FRNRAP. The CDR3 reads CASGLRVRDLSTDTQYF. The DNA of the CDR3 is TGTGCTAGTGGTTTAAGAGTCAGGGACCTCAGCACAGATACGCAGTATTTT.

This clonotype was counted at least ten times. This chain connects TRBV7-6 to TRBJ2-1, with TRBD2 matching 14 bases. There are 16 residues in the CDR3. J gave up 6 bases and V 5 bases, and 6 bases lay outside the gene matches. Germline CDR1 reads SGHVS; CDR2 reads FNYEAQ. The CDR3 reads CASSRGGTSGGNEQFF. Here the CDR3 DNA reads TGTGCCAGCAGCAGGGGGGGGACTAGCGGGGGCAATGAGCAGTTCTTC.

The rearrangement uses TRBV20-1 and TRBJ1-2; 10 positions agree with TRBD1. The CDR3 has 13 amino acids. V dropped 5 bases and J dropped 1; count of bases not matched to a gene: 1. Germline V gene lookup returns CDR1 DFQATT and CDR2 SNEGSKA (reference sequence). The CDR3 loop is CSARDRGNYGYTF. In DNA, the CDR3 is TGCAGTGCTCGGGACAGGGGTAACTATGGCTACACCTTC.

The chain joins TRBV7-2 to TRBJ2-3; 11 positions agree with TRBD2. Germline CDR1 and CDR2: SGHTA and FQGNSA. V lost 5 bases to trimming and J lost 4 bases; unmatched junction nucleotides: 8. This CDR3 has 16 residues. CDR3 DNA sequence: TGTGCCAGCAGCCCTTTAGCGGGAGGGTCGGCAGATACGCAGTATTTT. Translating it yields CASSPLAGGSADTQYF.

This clonotype was seen repeatedly, ten times or more. The chain combines TRBV6-5 with TRBJ2-5, with 7 positions matching TRBD1. This CDR3 spans 14 amino acids. The trim removed 8 bases at V and 5 bases at J, leaving 11 bases unmatched. The germline gives CDR1 MNHEY, CDR2 SVGAGI. The DNA for the CDR3 is TGTGCCAGCTCTCACAGGGGCATGGTGGAGACCCAGTACTTC. Residues: CASSHRGMVETQYF.

This chain joins TRBV7-2 and TRBJ2-7, with a weak D call TRBD1 (6 bases). The germline V gene encodes CDR1 SGHTA and CDR2 FQGNSA. There are 17 residues in the CDR3. Trimming shortened V by 5 bases and J by 7 bases, and 27 bases separated the two germline ends. The CDR3 DNA is TGTGCCAGCAGCCGCCGACAGGCGACGTTATCCGGGAATGAGCAGTACTTC. Translating it yields CASSRRQATLSGNEQYF. The full variable domain, in which reference TRBV7-2 and TRBJ2-7 provide the parts outside the CDR3, is GAGVSQSPSNKVTEKGKDVELRCDPISGHTALYWYRQSLGQGLEFLIYFQGNSAPDKSGLPSDRFSAERTGGSVSTLTIQRTQQEDSAVYLCASSRRQATLSGNEQYFGPGTRLTVT.

This clonotype was picked up a small number of times. In DNA, the CDR3 is TGTGCCAGTAAAGGACAGATCTCTGGAAACACCATATATTTT. Residues: CASKGQISGNTIYF. This sequence joins TRBV19 and TRBJ1-3; a weak D match, TRBD1 (6 bases). CDR1 and CDR2 from the germline V gene are LNHDA and SQIVND (reference sequence). The CDR3 totals 14 residues. V shed 7 bases and J shed 0 bases, with 10 bases lying between them.

This clonotype appeared many times. The chain recombines TRBV14 with TRBJ1-2; D remains unclear. Germline CDR1 reads SGHDN; CDR2 reads FVKESK. Trimming shortened V by 1 base and J by 6 bases, and 9 bases separated the two germline ends. The CDR3 has 13 residues. The DNA of the CDR3 is TGTGCCAGCAGCCAAGTTCGTGGGGATGGCTACACCTTC. Protein: CASSQVRGDGYTF. Using reference TRBV14 and TRBJ1-2 for the parts outside the CDR3, the full variable domain is EAGVTQFPSHSVIEKGQTVTLRCDPISGHDNLYWYRRVMGKEIKFLLHFVKESKQDESGMPNNRFLAERTGGTYSTLKVQPAELEDSGVYFCASSQVRGDGYTFGSGTRLTVV.

Ten or more counts support this clonotype. The chain is built from TRBV15 and TRBJ2-1, with D possibly being TRBD2 (5 bases). Germline V gives CDR1 LNHNV, CDR2 YYDKDF (reference sequence). V lost 3 bases, J lost 5 bases, and 17 bases lay in between. The CDR3 has 16 amino acids. The CDR3 DNA reads as TGTGCCACCAGCAGGCCAGCGAGAGGGTGGAACAATGAGCAGTTCTTC. Its protein product is CATSRPARGWNNEQFF.

V and J are TRBV20-1 and TRBJ2-1, with 11 bases identical to TRBD2. With V trimmed by 3 bases and J by 0 bases, 13 bases remained unmatched. The CDR3 consists of 19 residues. The V gene's germline CDR1 is DFQATT and CDR2 SNEGSKA (reference sequence). This chain's CDR3 is CSARAASGRFMGSYNEQFF. The CDR3 region has the DNA TGCAGTGCTAGGGCGGCTAGCGGGAGGTTTATGGGCTCCTACAATGAGCAGTTCTTC.

The CDR3, as DNA: TGCAGTGCTAGAGTTTTTGGGGGACAGGGGAGCGGCTACACCTTC. Its protein product is CSARVFGGQGSGYTF. The rearrangement uses TRBV20-1 and TRBJ1-2, with 10 bases that match TRBD1. The V and J ends lost 1 base and 8 bases, in that order; junction bases with no gene match: 10. The germline V gene encodes CDR1 DFQATT and CDR2 SNEGSKA (reference sequence). The CDR3 runs 15 residues.

Ten or more counts support this clonotype. The CDR3 loop is CASSGGSLNEQFF. Written as DNA, the CDR3 is TGTGCCAGCAGCGGCGGGTCCTTGAATGAGCAGTTCTTC. This chain uses TRBV11-2 with TRBJ2-1, with D possibly TRBD2 on 5 matching bases. V was cut by 5 bases and J by 7 bases, with 12 bases left in between. Looked up from germline, CDR1 is SGHAT and CDR2 is FQNNGV. The CDR3 is 13 amino acids. Filled out from reference TRBV11-2 and TRBJ2-1, the complete variable domain reads EAGVAQSPRYKIIEKRQSVAFWCNPISGHATLYWYQQILGQGPKLLIQFQNNGVVDDSQLPKDRFSAERLKGVDSTLKIQPAKLEDSAVYLCASSGGSLNEQFFGPGTRLTVL.

Many counts were recorded for this clonotype. The chain joins TRBV20-1 to TRBJ2-3; D is uncertain. The CDR3 contains 14 residues. The germline V gene encodes CDR1 DFQATT and CDR2 SNEGSKA (reference sequence). Trimming pared 6 bases from V and 6 bases from J, leaving 19 bases between. The CDR3 loop is CSAVLGFDEDTQYF. CDR3 sequence (DNA): TGCAGTGCCGTCCTAGGTTTCGACGAGGATACGCAGTATTTT.

This clonotype was seen ten or more times. The V gene is TRBV6-6, the J gene TRBJ2-1; a possible D gene is TRBD1 (5 bases). The CDR3 runs to 13 residues. The germline V gene encodes CDR1 MNHNY and CDR2 SVGAGI (reference sequence). V was cut by 5 bases and J by 6 bases, with 11 bases left in between. CDR3 in DNA: TGTGCCAGCAGTGTGCAAAGGGGCAATGAGCAGTTCTTC. This codes for CASSVQRGNEQFF.

The chain joins TRBV20-1 to TRBJ2-5; tentatively, D is TRBD2 (6 bases). The CDR3 contains 12 residues. Deletions cut 5 bases from V and 2 bases from J, with 9 bases between. Germline V gene lookup returns CDR1 DFQATT and CDR2 SNEGSKA (reference sequence). The CDR3 is CSAGRRQETQYF. The CDR3 DNA reads as TGCAGTGCTGGGAGGCGGCAAGAGACCCAGTACTTC.

This clonotype was seen a few times. This sequence joins TRBV6-2 or TRBV6-3 and TRBJ2-1, with 10 bases identical to TRBD2. The CDR3 spans 15 residues. Looked up from germline, CDR1 is MNHEY and CDR2 is SVGEGT. Unmatched junction bases numbered 1, after V lost 0 bases and J lost 5 bases. In nucleotides, the CDR3 is TGTGCCAGCAGTTACTCTGGACTAGCGGACAATGAGCAGTTCTTC. It codes for CASSYSGLADNEQFF.

The J gene is TRBJ2-1, the V gene TRBV5-1; maybe TRBD2 (5 bases). From germline, CDR1 is SGHRS and CDR2 YFSETQ. V lost 5 bases to trimming and J lost 4 bases, with 19 bases between them. This CDR3 region has 16 residues. The CDR3 DNA reads TGCGCCAGCAGATCCGGACTGACCTTCACTTACAATGAGCAGTTCTTC. Residues: CASRSGLTFTYNEQFF. Full variable domain (rest looked up from reference TRBV5-1 and TRBJ2-1): KAGVTQTPRYLIKTRGQQVTLSCSPISGHRSVSWYQQTPGQGLQFLFEYFSETQRNKGNFPGRFSGRQFSNSRSEMNVSTLELGDSALYLCASRSGLTFTYNEQFFGPGTRLTVL.

This clonotype has more than one count but fewer than ten. The chain is built from TRBV12-3 or TRBV12-4 and TRBJ1-2; D is uncertain. The CDR3 spans 14 residues. Trimming shortened V by 5 bases and J by 4 bases, and 14 bases separated the two germline ends. The CDR3 DNA reads as TGTGCCAGCAGTCAGATAGCTTCGAGCTATGGCTACACCTTC. This encodes CASSQIASSYGYTF.

This clonotype has at least ten counts. The rearrangement uses TRBV20-1 and TRBJ2-7, with no clear D. The V end lost 6 bases, the J end lost 2 bases, and 17 bases lay between the germline ends. The CDR3 sequence is 14 residues long. Per the germline V gene, CDR1 is DFQATT and CDR2 is SNEGSKA (reference sequence). The CDR3 region has the DNA TGCAGTGCCTCCGGCCCCGGGCACGCCTACGAGCAGTACTTC. This encodes CSASGPGHAYEQYF.

The table lists this clonotype with a few counts. The chain links TRBV7-9 to TRBJ1-1; D remains unclear. The germline V gene encodes CDR1 SEHNR and CDR2 FQNEAQ (reference sequence). This CDR3 is 15 amino acids long. Trimming took 1 base from V and 1 from J, leaving 10 bases between them. CDR3 sequence: CASSLVPAGNTEAFF. The DNA for the CDR3 is TGTGCCAGCAGCTTAGTTCCGGCGGGGAACACTGAAGCTTTCTTT.

The rearrangement links TRBV9 to TRBJ2-7; 8 bases agree with TRBD2. This CDR3 contains 16 residues. Per the germline V gene, CDR1 is SGDLS and CDR2 is YYNGEE. The V segment lost 0 bases and the J segment 3 bases; nucleotides outside the gene matches: 8. This chain's CDR3 is CASSVAEASGYYEQYF. CDR3 DNA sequence: TGTGCCAGCAGCGTAGCTGAGGCTAGCGGGTACTACGAGCAGTACTTC.

Only a few counts were recorded for this clonotype. The chain is built from TRBV29-1 and TRBJ2-2; 7 bases align to TRBD1. The CDR3 runs 12 residues. Germline values: CDR1 SQVTM, CDR2 ANQGSEA. V shed 6 bases and J 7 bases; nucleotides not matched to a gene: 5. For the CDR3, the DNA is TGCAGCGTAACGGGACAGAACGGGGAGCTGTTTTTT. Translated, it gives CSVTGQNGELFF.

The gene calls are TRBV5-1 and TRBJ2-1; unclear D gene. The CDR3 sequence is 15 residues long. CDR1 is SGHRS, CDR2 YFSETQ, per germline. Trimming removed 0 bases from V and 5 bases from J, with 12 bases in between. The CDR3 sequence: CASSLGIASNNEQFF. CDR3 in DNA: TGCGCCAGCAGCTTGGGGATAGCATCCAACAATGAGCAGTTCTTC. The full variable domain, its missing parts supplied by reference TRBV5-1 and TRBJ2-1, is KAGVTQTPRYLIKTRGQQVTLSCSPISGHRSVSWYQQTPGQGLQFLFEYFSETQRNKGNFPGRFSGRQFSNSRSEMNVSTLELGDSALYLCASSLGIASNNEQFFGPGTRLTVL.

This chain connects TRBV10-3 to TRBJ1-1; D is unresolved. Trimming left V 0 bases short and J 11 bases short, with 10 bases between. This CDR3 region has 12 residues. CDR1 ENHRY and CDR2 SYGVKD come from the germline V gene. The CDR3 spells CAISESGIWAFF. CDR3 sequence (DNA): TGTGCCATCAGTGAGTCCGGGATCTGGGCTTTCTTT.